The entry that follows covers one T cell receptor (beta chain) sequence. Its specific antigen is unknown. Per-base qualities were not stored, and no clone one base away is much larger. A second Seattle source provided samples from volunteer blood donors who had recovered from COVID-19. Each collaborating institution followed its own protocols to collect whole blood in K2EDTA tubes. For TCRbeta analysis, collaborator samples were shipped as frozen whole blood, as isolated PBMCs, or as DNA extracted from either sample type. These data belong to a study of blood T cell repertoires in COVID-19 (dated by TCRdb to the early 2020s). Background on the whole study: The collaborator samples originated in the United States, Italy and Spain and spanned the acute and convalescent phases of COVID-19. The repertoires were released in a freely available public database intended as a resource for research on the immune response to SARS-CoV-2. Where HLA class I and class II types were available, the types were taken from metadata supplied by the sample provider, not from assay-based typing. A de-identified subject ID, COVID-19 status, age in years and sex were almost always included in the sample metadata. Samples came from the ongoing ImmuneRACE study (first 160 participants) plus 1,254 subjects from 6 global collaborators. Deeply sampled blood TCRbeta repertoires from subjects exposed to, actively infected with, or recovered from COVID-19 were included in the dataset. The prospective study material was composed of cDNA or gDNA derived from T cells, B-cell-depleted T cells, or PBMCs. Beyond this particular receptor, the publication reports: Clinical and demographic metadata were provided uncurated, with the amount varying by source and participant.

TCRbeta CDR3 regions were amplified from genomic DNA using the immunoSEQ Assay, a bias-controlled multiplex PCR. In the paper's pipeline: The number of nucleated cells in each sample was estimated from the amplification of reference gene primers within the assay. To quantify the absolute abundance of each unique TCRbeta CDR3 rearrangement, sequence reads were collapsed and filtered. For each sample, productive Simpson clonality was calculated as the square root of Simpson's diversity index over productive rearrangements. TCRdb retrieved this table from immuneACCESS and kept in-frame rearrangements only. Not all clones are present; in checked studies, unresolved V genes account for under half, and no reason is known for the remainder. The V and J calls and the clone size are those of that table, but D and trimming were determined from the DNA. In this sample the table shows some 200,000 clones, roughly 84% of which occur a single time. Roughly 5.3% of the sample goes to the ten largest clones.

Input material: peripheral blood. The receptor was derived from a woman aged 60-70 years who had recovered from COVID-19.

The CDR3 loop reads CASSLAVAVDTQYF. The DNA sequence is as follows: TGTGCCAGCAGCTTAGCGGTAGCGGTAGATACGCAGTATTTT. The chain uses TRBV7-2 and TRBJ2-3, with TRBD2 as a weak D call on 6 bases. Including cysteine and phenylalanine, the CDR3 has 14 amino acids. Kept here is only the CDR3 DNA, which spans 42 bases and is read in frame from base 1. Via the germline V gene, CDR1 is SGHTA and CDR2 FQGNSA. Between the V and J ends, shortened by 0 bases and 5 bases respectively, the junction contains 9 bases.